This TCR beta chain was profiled in a study of cytomegalovirus exposure and HLA in healthy donors. Germline CDR1 reads MGHRA; CDR2 reads YSYEKL. V was cut by 1 base and J by 4 bases, with 16 bases left in between. The CDR3 loop spans 16 amino acids. In regard to this clone: Its specificity is not known.

The assay was immunoSEQ multiplex PCR, and TCRdb's table has in-frame clones only and misses some. The sample contains some 130,000 clones, 70% to 85% of which appear only once. Findings and limits, study-wide: Testing in vitro showed a few CMV-associated chains specific for CMV antigens.

Sequencing was performed on PBMCs. The chain is built from TRBV4-1 and TRBJ1-2; no clear D gene. The receptor's source is a man aged 25 to 40 in good health and CMV-seropositive. The CDR3 sequence: CASSQVRNPHSYGYTF. For the CDR3, the DNA is TGCGCCAGCAGCCAAGTGCGGAATCCCCATTCCTATGGCTACACCTTC.